This T cell receptor (beta chain) originates from a study of T cells in narcolepsy. In the study overall: Enrolled donors included narcolepsy type 1 or type 2 patients and healthy controls.

Sequencing was performed with immunoSEQ multiplex PCR; in TCRdb, only in-frame clones are kept and a portion is missing. There are roughly 34,000 clones in the sample; roughly 80% occur only once, and around 1.3% lies in the top ten. For this clone: This likely comes from a read error, as the CDR3 has no conserved phenylalanine or tryptophan at its end.

Losses at the gene ends were 5 bases for V and 5 bases for J; bases not matched to a gene: 8. The CDR3 is 14 residues long. Germline CDR1 and CDR2: LNHNV and YYDKDF (reference sequence). This TCR came from a human donor with narcolepsy. The specimen was CD45RA- memory CD4+ T cells from PBMCs. V usage is TRBV15 and J usage is TRBJ1-1, with 7 bases matching TRBD1. The CDR3 DNA follows: TGTGCCACCAGCGGGCGACAGGGTGGTACTGAAGCTTTCTCT. Its protein product is CATSGRQGGTEAFS.